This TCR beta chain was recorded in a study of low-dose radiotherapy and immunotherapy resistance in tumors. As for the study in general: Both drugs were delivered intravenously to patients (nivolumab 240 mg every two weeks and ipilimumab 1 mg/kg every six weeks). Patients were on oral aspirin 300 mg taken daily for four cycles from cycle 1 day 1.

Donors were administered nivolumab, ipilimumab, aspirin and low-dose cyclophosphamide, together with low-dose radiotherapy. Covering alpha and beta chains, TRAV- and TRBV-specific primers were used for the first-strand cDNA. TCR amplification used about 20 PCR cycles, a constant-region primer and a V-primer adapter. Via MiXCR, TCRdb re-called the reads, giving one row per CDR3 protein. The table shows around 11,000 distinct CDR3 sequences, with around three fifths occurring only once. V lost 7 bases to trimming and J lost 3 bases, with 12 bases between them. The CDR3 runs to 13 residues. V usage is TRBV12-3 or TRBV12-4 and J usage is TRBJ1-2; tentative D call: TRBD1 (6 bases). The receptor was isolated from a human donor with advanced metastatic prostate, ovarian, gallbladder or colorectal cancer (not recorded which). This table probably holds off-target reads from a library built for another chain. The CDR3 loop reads CASIGDTDYGYTF. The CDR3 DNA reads TGTGCCAGCATCGGGGACACCGACTATGGCTACACCTTC.